This entry describes one TCR beta chain. Its antigen is unidentified. Through a sample-barcoded 5' primer and a J-beta primer mix, a second PCR was run for about 6 to 12 cycles. With 12 random nucleotides, a template-switch adaptor tagged each individual cDNA molecule. TCRdb reprocessed the 5' RACE reads via MiXCR and lists one record per CDR3 protein. Among roughly 700,000 distinct CDR3 sequences, 25% were seen once, and the ten largest hold 9.4%. The data were obtained in a study of blood T cells in healthy people across ages. General study results and limits: Observed TCR beta diversity showed a strong correlation with the percentage of naive T cells as measured by flow cytometry. Changes in expanded clonotypes were possibly confounded, as the CMV status of donors was unknown.

The CDR3 sequence is 13 residues long. Germline CDR1 reads SGHRS; CDR2 reads YFSETQ. Trimming stripped 4 bases from V and 4 bases from J, with 11 bases between. This sample was shared with a second study, whose subject was T cells of mothers and their children.

The sample consisted of blood. The sequence came from a boy aged 5-17 years in good health. The chain is built from TRBV5-1 and TRBJ2-5, with D unresolved. CDR3 in DNA: TGCGCCAGCAGCAGAGCAGACCTAGAGACCCAGTACTTC. It is translated as CASSRADLETQYF.